The clone carrying this T cell receptor (beta chain) was seen ten or more times. Distinct nucleotide sequences in the sample also encode this CDR3. Between the trimmed V and J ends, which lost 2 bases and 5 bases, there was a span of 5 bases. The CDR3 sequence is 12 residues long. The entry originates in a study of Ad26.COV2.S vaccination and SARS-CoV-2 variants. In the study overall: Each vaccinee took Ad26.COV2.S intramuscularly, once or twice 56 days apart.

The treatment denotes: some 19 received Ad26.COV2.S at low or high dose, single or two shots; five or six received placebo; per-sample allocation not given. Day 63 after the first vaccine or placebo injection was the time point for sampling. Repertoires were generated with immunoSEQ multiplex PCR, while TCRdb's copy carries only in-frame clones and drops some. This table holds about 680,000 clones, roughly 90% found once. The sequence was obtained from a person between 18 and 59 years old who received the Ad26.COV2.S COVID-19 vaccine or a placebo. This chain joins TRBV12-3 or TRBV12-4 and TRBJ2-3; D unresolved. The specimen comprised peripheral blood, sampled in a trial of Ad26.COV2.S vaccine versus placebo. The CDR3: CASSLREDTQYF. CDR3 nucleotides: TGTGCCAGCAGTTTAAGAGAAGATACGCAGTATTTT.